The 14 T cell receptor beta chains reported below all come from one sample, sequenced in a study of blood T cell repertoires in COVID-19. This table comes from immunoSEQ multiplex PCR, and its TCRdb copy is limited to in-frame clones, with some not included. The sample shows about 260,000 clones, 80% to 90% of them seen only once. Sequencing input: peripheral blood. The receptor set was obtained from a woman aged 40 to 50 who had recovered from COVID-19.

The rearrangement joins TRBV20-1 to TRBJ2-3; tentatively, D is TRBD2 (6 bases). Germline V gives CDR1 DFQATT, CDR2 SNEGSKA (reference sequence). Trimming cost V 6 bases and J 11 bases, with 12 bases left between them. The CDR3 has 10 residues. The CDR3 reads CSAVGGKQYF. In nucleotides, the CDR3 is TGCAGTGCCGTCGGCGGGAAGCAGTATTTT.

The chain recombines TRBV9 with TRBJ2-7; a possible D gene is TRBD1 (5 bases). Germline V CDR1 and CDR2: SGDLS, YYNGEE. The germline V and J ends were trimmed by 4 bases and 2 bases, with 13 bases remaining between them. The CDR3 consists of 14 residues. For the CDR3, the DNA is TGTGCCAGCAGCATAAACAGGAGTACCTACGAGCAGTACTTC. Protein sequence: CASSINRSTYEQYF. Supplemented by reference TRBV9 and TRBJ2-7, the full variable domain reads DSGVTQTPKHLITATGQRVTLRCSPRSGDLSVYWYQQSLDQGLQFLIQYYNGEERAKGNILERFSAQQFPDLHSELNLSSLELGDSALYFCASSINRSTYEQYFGPGTRLTVT.

This chain joins TRBV5-1 and TRBJ2-3; perhaps TRBD2 as D (6 bases). V lost 0 bases and J lost 5, with 13 bases in between. This CDR3 has 15 amino acids. In germline, CDR1 is SGHRS, CDR2 YFSETQ. The CDR3 bases are TGCGCCAGCAGCTTGGACGGAGGGGAGGAAGATACGCAGTATTTT. The encoded protein is CASSLDGGEEDTQYF.

The chain joins TRBV28 to TRBJ1-1; 7 bases are a match to TRBD1. Germline trimming cut 5 bases from V and 6 bases from J; bases unmatched to any gene: 6. This CDR3 has 13 amino acids. Looked up from germline, CDR1 is MDHEN and CDR2 is SYDVKM. CDR3 residues: CASSAGTVPEAFF. Here the CDR3 DNA reads TGTGCCAGCAGTGCCGGGACAGTTCCTGAAGCTTTCTTT. The full variable domain, rest sourced from reference TRBV28 and TRBJ1-1, is DVKVTQSSRYLVKRTGEKVFLECVQDMDHENMFWYRQDPGLGLRLIYFSYDVKMKEKGDIPEGYSVSREKKERFSLILESASTNQTSMYLCASSAGTVPEAFFGQGTRLTVV.

This clone was seen a single time. The V gene is TRBV29-1, the J gene TRBJ1-2; D ambiguous. Germline V gene lookup returns CDR1 SQVTM and CDR2 ANQGSEA. V lost 3 bases to trimming and J lost 8 bases, with 7 bases between them. This CDR3 has 10 residues. The chain's CDR3 is CSVDHQGYTF. The CDR3 region has the DNA TGCAGCGTTGACCACCAGGGCTACACCTTC.

The gene calls are TRBV5-1 and TRBJ2-3; TRBD2 matches 8 bases. The germline gives CDR1 SGHRS, CDR2 YFSETQ. Trimming cost V 0 bases and J 5 bases; bases outside gene matches: 5. This CDR3 is 15 amino acids long. The CDR3 coding sequence is TGCGCCAGCAGCTTGGGAGCGGGGGATATAGATACGCAGTATTTT. It translates to CASSLGAGDIDTQYF.

The chain carries TRBV18 and TRBJ2-7; the D gene is possibly TRBD2 (6 bases). Germline lookup yields CDR1 KGHSH and CDR2 LQKENI. V lost 3 bases, J lost 2 bases, and 11 bases lay in between. The CDR3 has 14 residues. The CDR3 protein is CASSPGSGPYEQYF. Here the CDR3 DNA reads TGTGCCAGCTCACCGGGAAGCGGGCCCTACGAGCAGTACTTC. The full variable domain, completed using reference TRBV18 and TRBJ2-7, is NAGVMQNPRHLVRRRGQEARLRCSPMKGHSHVYWYRQLPEEGLKFMVYLQKENIIDESGMPKERFSAEFPKEGPSILRIQQVVRGDSAAYFCASSPGSGPYEQYFGPGTRLTVT.

V and J are TRBV10-3 and TRBJ2-1; TRBD2 aligns across 11 bases. The CDR3 spans 17 residues. V lost 6 bases, J lost 3 bases, and 10 bases stayed unmatched. Germline values: CDR1 ENHRY, CDR2 SYGVKD. CDR3 sequence reads: CAISTRLAGTIYNEQFF. In DNA, the CDR3 is TGTGCCATCAGCACCCGACTAGCGGGGACCATCTACAATGAGCAGTTCTTC.

The CDR3 DNA reads as TGTGCCAGCAGCTTAGAAGCGTTTCCCTACAATGAGCAGTTCTTC. It specifies CASSLEAFPYNEQFF. The J gene is TRBJ2-1, the V gene TRBV11-3; D not certain. Germline loops: CDR1 SGHNT, CDR2 YENEEA. Trimming removed 0 bases from V and 2 bases from J, with 8 bases in between. This CDR3 comprises 15 residues.

To note about this clone: Within the sample, other DNA sequences also encode this same CDR3. The V gene is TRBV6-5, the J gene TRBJ1-2; unclear D gene. The CDR3 extends over 12 amino acids. V was cut by 6 bases and J by 3 bases, with 8 bases left in between. In germline, CDR1 is MNHEY, CDR2 SVGAGI. The CDR3 protein is CASSPGDYGYTF. CDR3 nucleotide sequence: TGTGCCAGCAGCCCCGGGGACTATGGCTACACCTTC.

The sample holds one count of this clone. The chain employs TRBV5-1 and TRBJ1-2; 9 bases fit TRBD1. CDR1 is SGHRS, CDR2 YFSETQ, per germline. V was pared by 3 bases and J by 2 bases, with 14 bases of the junction left unmatched. This CDR3 has 18 residues. As DNA, the CDR3 is TGCGCCAGCAGCTCCCGGGACAGGGTGAATCAAATCAACTATGGCTACACCTTC. Its protein product is CASSSRDRVNQINYGYTF.

The chain carries TRBV6-6 and TRBJ1-2; weak D call: TRBD1 (6 bases). Trimming shortened V by 6 bases and J by 0 bases, and 17 bases separated the two germline ends. The length of the CDR3 is 16 residues. Germline assignment: CDR1 MNHNY and CDR2 SVGAGI (reference sequence). CDR3 in amino acids: CASRSGGGAPNYGYTF. As DNA, the CDR3 is TGTGCCAGCAGATCGGGGGGCGGGGCCCCTAACTATGGCTACACCTTC.

The chain combines TRBV6-5 with TRBJ2-7; 9 nucleotides agree with TRBD1. Per the germline V gene, CDR1 is MNHEY and CDR2 is SVGAGI. The J segment lost 6 bases and the V segment lost 3 bases, leaving 12 bases of the junction unmatched. There are 16 residues in the CDR3. The CDR3, as DNA: TGTGCCAGCAGTTATGGCCCCGGGACAGGGCTGAGCGAGCAGTACTTC. Translated: CASSYGPGTGLSEQYF.

This chain uses TRBV19 with TRBJ1-5, with 7 bases matching TRBD1. V trimming: 9 bases; J trimming: 0 bases; junction bases outside the gene matches: 14. Germline CDR1 LNHDA, CDR2 SQIVND (reference sequence). CDR3 length equals 17 residues. The CDR3 loop is CASRRRGGGPSNQPQHF. The CDR3 DNA is TGTGCCAGCCGTCGGCGTGGAGGGGGCCCTAGCAATCAGCCCCAGCATTTT.